This T cell receptor (beta chain) was sequenced in a study of T cell repertoires in cytomegalovirus infection. Study-level results: It was HLA-C-restricted CMV-specific TCR beta clonotypes that dominated the response ex vivo.

TCRdb called the reads again in MiXCR, with one record for every CDR3 protein. The sample has some 200,000 distinct CDR3 sequences; approximately 40% are singletons. Many counts were recorded for this clonotype. What it binds is unknown. J lost 0 bases, V lost 1 base, and 4 bases had no gene match. There are 16 residues in the CDR3. Germline values: CDR1 SGHVS, CDR2 FNYEAQ. This material consisted of CD8+ T cells from cultured PBMCs, taken from culture after CMV antigen stimulation. The V call is TRBV7-6, the J call TRBJ2-3; 7 bases are shared with TRBD1. The receptor was isolated from a human donor in good health (CMV status not recorded). Some clones in this sample may be carry-over from other donors' samples. This CDR3 reads CASSLGYRGSTDTQYF. CDR3 DNA sequence: TGTGCCAGCAGCTTAGGTTACAGGGGAAGCACAGATACGCAGTATTTT. Variable domain in full (rest from reference TRBV7-6 and TRBJ2-3): GAGVSQSPRYKVTKRGQDVALRCDPISGHVSLYWYRQALGQGPEFLTYFNYEAQQDKSGLPNDRFSAERPEGSISTLTIQRTEQRDSAMYRCASSLGYRGSTDTQYFGPGTRLTVL.